This paragraph reports one T cell receptor (beta chain). Some clones are missing from TCRdb's copy, which holds only in-frame ones; the method was immunoSEQ multiplex PCR. The profile covers 200,000 or so clones, with around 85% appearing a single time and 2% to 2.5% taken by the ten largest. After removal of 7 bases from V and 3 bases from J, the junction contained 6 bases not matched to a gene. This CDR3 spans 13 amino acids. Per the germline V gene, CDR1 is SGHTA and CDR2 is FQGNSA. The sample comes from a study of blood T cell repertoires in COVID-19. Study as a whole: The cDNA or gDNA used as material had been derived from T cells, B-cell-depleted T cells, or PBMCs.

The genes are TRBV7-2 and TRBJ2-7; 7 bases are a match to TRBD1. The clonotype was recovered from a man in his 70s with active or convalescent COVID-19. Sequenced: peripheral blood. The CDR3 spells CASNNRDSYEQYF. The DNA of the CDR3 is TGTGCCAGCAACAACCGGGACAGCTACGAGCAGTACTTC.